This TCR beta chain originates from a study of post-analysis software for immune sequencing data. TCR beta cDNA libraries included unique molecular identifiers. TCRdb reprocessed the PCR reads via MiXCR and lists one record per CDR3 protein. The sample lists around 770,000 distinct CDR3 sequences, 35% to 55% occurring once. A note on this clonotype: Its antigen is still unknown.

Broader study findings: Those samples that were prepared in the same batch co-clustered strongly by F measure.

This TCR was sampled from a girl aged 5 to 17 with multiple sclerosis. Sequencing was performed on blood.

The CDR3 region is CASSAQLAGATDTQYF. DNA for the CDR3: TGCGCCAGCAGCGCCCAACTAGCGGGGGCCACAGATACGCAGTATTTT. The chain has TRBV5-1 and TRBJ2-3, with TRBD2 identical over 11 bases. The germline CDR1 and CDR2 sequences are SGHRS and YFSETQ. The CDR3 has 16 amino acids. The trim removed 4 bases at V and 2 bases at J, leaving 6 bases unmatched.